The rows below give T cell receptor beta chains drawn from one sample of a study of cytomegalovirus exposure and HLA in healthy donors. Profiled with immunoSEQ multiplex PCR; TCRdb holds only in-frame clones, not every one. This table lists 20,000 or so clones. What was sequenced was PBMCs. The receptor source for this set is a man aged 60 to 75 in good health and CMV-seropositive. CDR3s include the opening cysteine and the closing phenylalanine or tryptophan. D genes are given only for firm matches. Not all rows give a size; the values are once, few, many and, for expanded clones, a class.

size	D	V	J	CDR3	DNA
-	TRBD1	TRBV18	TRBJ1-5	CASSGQGQNQPQHF	TGTGCCAGCTCGGGACAGGGGCAGAATCAGCCCCAGCATTTT
-	-	TRBV7-6	TRBJ1-1	CASSLGGGRTEAFF	TGTGCCAGCAGCTTAGGAGGGGGTCGCACTGAAGCTTTCTTT
-	-	TRBV2	TRBJ2-7	CASSKTEINYEQYF	TGTGCCAGCAGTAAAACAGAAATCAACTACGAGCAGTACTTC
-	-	TRBV30	TRBJ2-7	CAWMDWTYSYEQYF	TGTGCCTGGATGGACTGGACTTACTCCTACGAGCAGTACTTC
-	-	TRBV30	TRBJ2-7	CAAAGGPSYEQYF	TGTGCCGCGGCCGGGGGACCTTCCTACGAGCAGTACTTC
-	-	TRBV9	TRBJ2-7	CASSVAQGGYEQYF	TGTGCCAGCAGCGTAGCGCAGGGAGGTTACGAGCAGTACTTC
-	-	TRBV29-1	TRBJ2-3	CSGTQQGDTQYF	TGCAGCGGTACCCAACAGGGAGATACGCAGTATTTT
-	-	TRBV19	TRBJ1-2	CATTTPFDGYTF	TGTGCCACCACGACACCCTTTGATGGCTACACCTTC
-	TRBD1	TRBV7-9	TRBJ1-1	CASSLTGYSGVSTEAFF	TGTGCCAGCAGCTTGACAGGGTACTCGGGGGTGAGCACTGAAGCTTTCTTT
-	-	TRBV6-5	TRBJ1-1	CASGGRNTEAFF	TGTGCCAGCGGTGGCCGGAACACTGAAGCTTTCTTT
medium-sized	TRBD2	TRBV4-1	TRBJ2-1	CASSQVAGGLYNEQFF	TGCGCCAGCAGCCAGGTAGCGGGAGGACTCTACAATGAGCAGTTCTTC
-	TRBD2	TRBV30	TRBJ2-7	CAWLRGGSNVYEQYF	TGTGCCTGGCTCCGTGGCGGGAGCAATGTCTACGAGCAGTACTTC
-	-	TRBV6-6	TRBJ2-7	CASSPGGYEQYF	TGTGCCAGCAGCCCCGGCGGTTACGAGCAGTACTTC
-	-	TRBV11-2	TRBJ1-1	CASSPRQASAAFF	TGTGCCAGCAGCCCGAGACAGGCCTCAGCGGCTTTCTTT
-	-	TRBV9	TRBJ1-1	CASTRVPGMAEAFF	TGTGCCAGCACCAGGGTCCCAGGGATGGCTGAAGCTTTCTTT
-	TRBD2	TRBV7-9	TRBJ2-3	CATYGASGSSTQYF	TGTGCCACTTACGGAGCTAGCGGGAGTAGCACGCAGTATTTT
-	TRBD1	TRBV19	TRBJ1-1	CASSIGEAGGSMNTEAFF	TGTGCCAGTAGTATAGGGGAGGCAGGGGGTTCCATGAACACTGAAGCTTTCTTT
-	-	TRBV5-1	TRBJ2-3	CASEDSGGTDTQYF	TGCGCCAGCGAAGATAGCGGTGGCACAGATACGCAGTATTTT
-	TRBD1	TRBV29-1	TRBJ1-2	CSVEDLAGPRGSTF	TGCAGCGTTGAAGATCTTGCGGGCCCCAGGGGGTCCACCTTC
-	-	TRBV25-1	TRBJ1-2	CASSESTVRGYTF	TGTGCCAGCAGTGAATCCACAGTTCGTGGCTACACCTTC
-	TRBD2	TRBV14	TRBJ2-7	CASSHRTSGKIYEQYF	TGTGCCAGCAGCCACCGGACTAGCGGGAAAATCTACGAGCAGTACTTC
-	-	TRBV7-6	TRBJ2-1	CASSPGTFSYNEQFF	TGTGCCAGCAGCCCCGGGACTTTCTCCTACAATGAGCAGTTCTTC
-	-	TRBV6-5	TRBJ2-7	CASSQTGTDYYEQYF	TGTGCCAGCAGTCAAACCGGGACGGACTACTACGAGCAGTACTTC
-	-	TRBV7-9	TRBJ1-1	CASSFDSTTEAFF	TGTGCCAGCAGCTTTGACAGTACCACTGAAGCTTTCTTT
-	TRBD1	TRBV7-6	TRBJ2-7	CASSLQQGQGSYEQYF	TGTGCCAGCAGCCTACAACAGGGACAGGGATCATACGAGCAGTACTTC
-	TRBD1	TRBV5-1	TRBJ2-7	CASSRGTGEGYEQYF	TGCGCCAGCAGCCGGGGGACAGGGGAAGGTTACGAGCAGTACTTC
-	-	TRBV2	TRBJ1-1	CASSGGGGRANGTEAFF	TGTGCCAGCAGTGGGGGTGGGGGCAGGGCCAATGGCACTGAAGCTTTCTTT
-	TRBD1	TRBV29-1	TRBJ2-3	CSVEQGAADTQYF	TGCAGCGTTGAACAGGGGGCAGCGGATACGCAGTATTTT
-	TRBD2	TRBV4-1	TRBJ2-2	CASSLLGSAGGPFGGELFF	TGCGCCAGCAGCCTTCTGGGTTCTGCGGGAGGGCCTTTTGGCGGGGAGCTGTTTTTT
-	-	TRBV4-1	TRBJ2-5	CASSRQGYQETQYF	TGCGCCAGCAGCCGTCAGGGGTACCAAGAGACCCAGTACTTC
-	TRBD1	TRBV5-4	TRBJ1-2	CASSDSGTGYGYTF	TGTGCCAGCAGTGACAGCGGGACAGGGTATGGCTACACCTTC
-	-	TRBV6-5	TRBJ2-7	CASSYSTGNSYEQYF	TGTGCCAGCAGTTACTCTACGGGGAACTCCTACGAGCAGTACTTC
-	-	TRBV18	TRBJ2-2	CASSPTIGERGTGELFF	TGTGCCAGCTCGCCAACCATCGGCGAGAGAGGCACCGGGGAGCTGTTTTTT
-	TRBD2	TRBV4-1	TRBJ2-2	CASSQFGLAGGTGELFF	TGCGCCAGCAGCCAATTTGGACTAGCGGGAGGAACCGGGGAGCTGTTTTTT
-	-	TRBV29-1	TRBJ1-2	CSVSRNTGSDGYTF	TGCAGCGTTTCTCGGAATACAGGGTCGGATGGCTACACCTTC
-	TRBD1	TRBV5-1	TRBJ1-5	CASSSGQGNQPQHF	TGCGCCAGCAGCTCGGGACAGGGCAATCAGCCCCAGCATTTT
-	TRBD2	TRBV9	TRBJ2-1	CASSLGGLAGNEQFF	TGTGCCAGCAGCCTTGGGGGACTAGCGGGCAATGAGCAGTTCTTC
-	-	TRBV19	TRBJ2-7	CASSRTAVYEQYF	TGTGCCAGTAGTAGGACAGCTGTTTACGAGCAGTACTTC
-	-	TRBV7-9	TRBJ2-5	CASSTGDMGTQYF	TGTGCCAGCAGCACCGGGGATATGGGGACCCAGTACTTC
-	-	TRBV5-1	TRBJ1-1	CASSLVGGNTEAFF	TGCGCCAGCAGCTTGGTAGGGGGGAACACTGAAGCTTTCTTT
-	-	TRBV18	TRBJ1-5	CASSPWDSGRDQPQHF	TGTGCCAGCTCACCTTGGGACTCGGGGCGTGATCAGCCCCAGCATTTT
-	TRBD2	TRBV6-1	TRBJ2-1	CASSGSGRVSAYNEQFF	TGTGCCAGCAGTGGTAGCGGGAGGGTCTCGGCCTACAATGAGCAGTTCTTC
-	TRBD2	TRBV5-1	TRBJ2-1	CASSLTGTSGRNEQFF	TGCGCCAGCAGCTTGACCGGGACTAGCGGGAGAAATGAGCAGTTCTTC
-	TRBD2	TRBV5-1	TRBJ2-5	CASSLGTSGPETQYF	TGCGCCAGCAGCTTGGGGACTAGCGGGCCGGAGACCCAGTACTTC
-	-	TRBV29-1	TRBJ2-1	CSVVEGQPYNEQFF	TGCAGCGTTGTGGAGGGACAGCCTTACAATGAGCAGTTCTTC
-	-	TRBV7-9	TRBJ2-6	CASSGGTGANVLTF	TGTGCCAGCAGCGGTGGCACTGGGGCCAACGTCCTGACTTTC
-	-	TRBV7-2	TRBJ1-2	CASSLAGFQDGYTF	TGTGCCAGCAGCTTAGCTGGCTTCCAAGATGGCTACACCTTC
-	-	TRBV29-1	TRBJ2-7	CSVEGGDPYEQYF	TGCAGCGTTGAAGGGGGAGATCCCTACGAGCAGTACTTC
-	-	TRBV18	TRBJ2-2	CASSPRETGRSTGELFF	TGTGCCAGCTCACCACGCGAGACCGGAAGGAGCACCGGGGAGCTGTTTTTT
-	-	TRBV9	TRBJ2-3	CASSLRGVGTDTQYF	TGTGCCAGCAGCCTGAGAGGAGTGGGCACAGATACGCAGTATTTT